This T cell receptor beta chain was sequenced during a study of shared clonotypes between healthy human individuals. Sequencing was performed with immunoSEQ multiplex PCR; in TCRdb, only in-frame clones are kept and a portion is missing. Here the sample spans about 2.4 million clones, 90% to 95% being singletons. The CDR3 is made up of 15 amino acids. The J segment lost 5 bases and the V segment lost 0 bases, leaving 5 bases of the junction unmatched. Germline assignment: CDR1 SGHRS and CDR2 YFSETQ. The rearrangement uses TRBV5-1 and TRBJ2-1; 7 bases are shared with TRBD1. The TCR was taken from a man aged 18 to 30 in good health. Sequenced material: naive CD4+ T cells sorted from blood. Subset denoted: CD45RA+ positively selected. CDR3 region: CASSLAGTANNEQFF. DNA of the CDR3: TGCGCCAGCAGCTTGGCCGGGACAGCCAACAATGAGCAGTTCTTC.